A selection of T cell receptor beta chains follows, all from one sample in a study of identical twins. In TCRdb, the 5' RACE reads were re-called with MiXCR into one record per CDR3 protein. This sample has roughly 480,000 distinct CDR3 sequences, with 20% to 25% found just once. These data also formed part of another study, on T cells expressing NK-cell markers.

The sample was CD4+ T cells sorted from blood. These receptors were taken from a woman younger than 35 in good health. Both conserved end residues are part of each CDR3. The order of the fields is V gene, D gene, J gene, clone size, CDR3 DNA, CDR3 protein. A D gene is named only where the DNA matches it firmly. Expanded clones get a size class; other rows say once, few or many, or leave the size out.

TRBV27	.	TRBJ1-5	few	TGTGCGTCTCAGGGTGATCGACTTCAGCCCCAGCATTTT	CASQGDRLQPQHF
TRBV7-9	.	TRBJ2-7	.	TGTGCCAGCAGCTTAGCGTCCCGGGGCTCCTACGAGCAGTACTTC	CASSLASRGSYEQYF
TRBV27	.	TRBJ2-3	.	TGTGCCAGCAGTACACCCCAGGGGGGACAGTATTTT	CASSTPQGGQYF
TRBV12-3/TRBV12-4	TRBD1	TRBJ2-2	many	TGTGCCAGCAAGGGACAGGGTAACACCGGGGAGCTGTTTTTT	CASKGQGNTGELFF
TRBV3-1	TRBD2	TRBJ2-2	few	TGTGCCAGCAGCCAAGGGCTAGCGGGGGGGCTGAGCACCGGGGAGCTGTTTTTT	CASSQGLAGGLSTGELFF
TRBV3-1	TRBD2	TRBJ2-1	.	TGTGCCACCAGCCAAGGGAGAGGGGGACTAGCCTACAATGAGCAGTTCTTC	CATSQGRGGLAYNEQFF
TRBV7-8	.	TRBJ2-3	few	TGTGCCAGCAGCTTAGTGCTAGAGGCAGATACGCAGTATTTT	CASSLVLEADTQYF
TRBV18	.	TRBJ1-1	.	TGTGCCAGCTCACCACTCTCAGGGAGGGCTGAAGCTTTCTTT	CASSPLSGRAEAFF
TRBV9	.	TRBJ2-7	.	TGTGCCAGCAGCGTAGCTAACGGCATCTACGAGCAGTACTTC	CASSVANGIYEQYF
TRBV15	.	TRBJ2-3	many	TGTGCCACCAGCAGAGAGGCTAGCTGGGGTACGCAGTATTTT	CATSREASWGTQYF
TRBV11-2	.	TRBJ2-5	few	TGTGCCAGCTCCCCTTACCGGGACTCCCAAGAGACCCAGTACTTC	CASSPYRDSQETQYF
TRBV12-3/TRBV12-4	.	TRBJ1-1	.	TGTGCCAGCAGTTATTGGTTTAACACTGAAGCTTTCTTT	CASSYWFNTEAFF
TRBV7-2	.	TRBJ2-5	.	TGTGCCAGCAGCTTTGGAGGGTGGGAGGAGACCCAGTACTTC	CASSFGGWEETQYF
TRBV7-6	.	TRBJ1-4	.	TGTGCCAGCAGCTTAGTTGGGACCGCAACTAATGAAAAACTGTTTTTT	CASSLVGTATNEKLFF
TRBV10-3	.	TRBJ1-1	.	TGTGCCATCAGTAACAGGGATAACACTGAAGCTTTCTTT	CAISNRDNTEAFF